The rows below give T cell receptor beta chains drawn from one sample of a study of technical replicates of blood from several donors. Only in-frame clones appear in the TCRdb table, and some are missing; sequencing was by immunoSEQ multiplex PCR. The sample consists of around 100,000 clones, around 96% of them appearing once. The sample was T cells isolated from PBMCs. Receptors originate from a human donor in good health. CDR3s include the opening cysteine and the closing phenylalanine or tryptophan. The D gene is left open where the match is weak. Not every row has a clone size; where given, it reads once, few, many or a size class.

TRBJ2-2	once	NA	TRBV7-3	CASSPQGTVNTGELFF	TGTGCCAGCAGCCCTCAGGGAACAGTTAACACCGGGGAGCTGTTTTTT
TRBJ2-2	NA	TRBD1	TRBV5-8	CASSLRAGGWTGELFF	TGTGCCAGCAGCTTGAGGGCAGGGGGTTGGACCGGGGAGCTGTTTTTT
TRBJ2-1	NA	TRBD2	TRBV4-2	CASSQETSGRVNNEQFF	TGTGCCAGCAGCCAAGAAACTAGCGGGAGAGTAAACAATGAGCAGTTCTTC
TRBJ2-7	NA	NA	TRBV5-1	CASSLKGHPYEQYF	TGCGCCAGCAGCTTGAAGGGGCACCCCTACGAGCAGTACTTC
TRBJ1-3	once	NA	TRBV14	CASSDTGIYSGNTIYF	TGTGCCAGCAGCGATACAGGGATCTACTCTGGAAACACCATATATTTT
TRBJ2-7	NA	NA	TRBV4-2	CASSQGRVLYEQYF	TGTGCCAGCAGCCAAGGGAGGGTTCTCTACGAGCAGTACTTC
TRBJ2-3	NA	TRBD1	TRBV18	CASSQTGGRDTQYF	TGTGCCAGCTCACAAACAGGGGGCCGAGATACGCAGTATTTT
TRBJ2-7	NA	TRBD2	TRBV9	CASSGTSATEQYF	TGTGCCAGTTCCGGGACTAGCGCCACCGAGCAGTACTTC
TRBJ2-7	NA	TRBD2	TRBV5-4	CASSPSLAGAQYEQYF	TGTGCCAGCAGCCCCTCCCTAGCGGGAGCTCAGTACGAGCAGTACTTC
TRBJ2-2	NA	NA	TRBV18	CASSPTSRVETGELFF	TGTGCCAGCTCACCAACATCCAGGGTAGAGACCGGGGAGCTGTTTTTT
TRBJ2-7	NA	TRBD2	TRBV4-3	CASSLSAGAYEQYF	TGCGCCAGCAGCCTTTCGGCGGGAGCCTACGAGCAGTACTTC
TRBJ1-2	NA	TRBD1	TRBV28	CASSSDRPYTF	TGTGCCAGCAGTTCGGACAGGCCCTACACCTTC
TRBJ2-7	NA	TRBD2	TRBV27	CASSFLAGVNEQYF	TGTGCCAGCAGTTTCCTGGCGGGAGTTAACGAGCAGTACTTC
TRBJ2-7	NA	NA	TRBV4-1	CASSHRDSYEQYF	TGCGCCAGCAGCCACCGAGATTCCTACGAGCAGTACTTC
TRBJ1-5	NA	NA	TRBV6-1	CASSENFGRADNQPQHF	TGTGCCAGCAGTGAGAACTTTGGCAGGGCGGACAATCAGCCCCAGCATTTT
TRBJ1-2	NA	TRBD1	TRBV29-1	CSVTGGSYGYTF	TGCAGCGTAACAGGGGGCAGCTATGGCTACACCTTC
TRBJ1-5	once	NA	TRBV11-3	CASSLDRTQPQHF	TGTGCCAGCAGCTTAGACAGGACACAGCCCCAGCATTTT
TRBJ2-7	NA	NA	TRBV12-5	CASGFHSYEQYF	TGTGCTAGTGGTTTCCACTCCTACGAGCAGTACTTC
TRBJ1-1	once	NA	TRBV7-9	CASSFEGGGFEAFF	TGTGCCAGCAGCTTTGAAGGGGGGGGCTTTGAAGCTTTCTTT
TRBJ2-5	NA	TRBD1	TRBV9	CASSYGTGAETQYF	TGTGCCAGCAGCTATGGGACAGGGGCGGAGACCCAGTACTTC
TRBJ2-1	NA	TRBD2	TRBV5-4	CASSRLADSYNEQFF	TGTGCCAGCAGTCGACTAGCGGACTCCTACAATGAGCAGTTCTTC
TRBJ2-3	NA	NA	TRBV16	CASSQDSLGYADTQYF	TGTGCCAGCAGCCAGGACTCTCTAGGCTATGCAGATACGCAGTATTTT
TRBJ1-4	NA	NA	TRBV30	CAWSGRGAFNEKLFF	TGTGCCTGGAGTGGCAGGGGCGCCTTTAATGAAAAACTGTTTTTT
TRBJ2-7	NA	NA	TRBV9	CASSPFVGSEQYF	TGTGCCAGCAGCCCGTTCGTGGGCTCGGAGCAGTACTTC
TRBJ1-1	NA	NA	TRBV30	CAGSHGGAEAFF	TGTGCCGGGTCTCATGGAGGGGCTGAAGCTTTCTTT
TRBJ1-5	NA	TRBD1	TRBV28	CASSFGDRFNQPQHF	TGTGCCAGCAGTTTTGGGGACAGGTTCAATCAGCCCCAGCATTTT